These 5 T cell receptor beta chains were all obtained from the same sample, sequenced in a study of control samples from healthy donors and cancer patients. Clones were sequenced by immunoSEQ multiplex PCR, and TCRdb holds only the in-frame ones, with some missing. The profile shows 100,000 to 150,000 clones, roughly 89% of them singletons. The sequencing input was PBMCs. These receptors were obtained from a man aged 45 to 65 with head and neck cancer.

The chain recombines TRBV29-1 with TRBJ2-2; TRBD1 matches at 9 bases. The V segment lost 6 bases and the J segment 8 bases; nucleotides outside the gene matches: 10. This CDR3 has 14 residues. CDR1 is SQVTM, CDR2 ANQGSEA, per germline. As DNA, the CDR3 is TGCAGCGTCCGAACGGGACAGGGTGCGGGGGAGCTGTTTTTT. Amino acid sequence: CSVRTGQGAGELFF.

The V gene is TRBV7-6, the J gene TRBJ2-5, with 7 bases fitting TRBD2. Germline CDR1 SGHVS, CDR2 FNYEAQ. The V and J ends lost 9 bases and 5 bases, in that order; junction bases with no gene match: 15. The CDR3 length is 15 residues. As DNA, the CDR3 is TGTGCCAGTTCCACCAGTTTGGGGGAGGGGGAGACCCAGTACTTC. Its translation is CASSTSLGEGETQYF.

This chain connects TRBV6-1 to TRBJ2-3; 11 positions agree with TRBD2. With V trimmed by 3 bases and J by 2 bases, 4 bases remained unmatched. CDR3 length: 16 residues. The V gene's germline CDR1 is MNHNS and CDR2 SASEGT. This CDR3 reads CASSDVAGGSTDTQYF. CDR3 bases: TGTGCCAGCAGTGACGTAGCGGGGGGGTCCACAGATACGCAGTATTTT.

This clone was counted only a few times. This chain connects TRBV5-1 to TRBJ1-6; maybe TRBD1 (5 bases). The germline CDR1 and CDR2 sequences are SGHRS and YFSETQ. The CDR3 is 14 residues long. V lost 4 bases to trimming and J lost 9 bases, with 14 bases between them. The CDR3 DNA reads TGCGCCAGCAGCACGGACCTGGGGGGTTCACCCCTCCACTTT. Translated, it gives CASSTDLGGSPLHF.

This clone has a single count. This sequence joins TRBV28 and TRBJ2-7; 9 bases fit TRBD2. V lost 5 bases to trimming and J lost 3 bases; unmatched junction nucleotides: 11. Per germline, CDR1 MDHEN and CDR2 SYDVKM. The CDR3 length is 16 residues. CDR3 DNA sequence: TGTGCCAGCAGTACCACTGGGACTAGCAGACGCTACGAGCAGTACTTC. This gives the protein CASSTTGTSRRYEQYF.